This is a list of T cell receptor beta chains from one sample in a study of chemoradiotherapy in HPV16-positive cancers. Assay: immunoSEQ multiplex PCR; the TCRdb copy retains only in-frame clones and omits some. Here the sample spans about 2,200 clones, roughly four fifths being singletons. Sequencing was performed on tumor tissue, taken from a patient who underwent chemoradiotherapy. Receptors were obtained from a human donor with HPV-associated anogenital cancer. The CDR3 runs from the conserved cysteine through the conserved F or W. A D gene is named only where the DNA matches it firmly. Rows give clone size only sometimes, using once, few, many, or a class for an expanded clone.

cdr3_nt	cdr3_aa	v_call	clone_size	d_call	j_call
TGTGCCAGCAGCTCAAGACAGGGTTTTAGTTTAGGTCAGCCCCAGCATTTT	CASSSRQGFSLGQPQHF	TRBV5-6	NA	TRBD1	TRBJ1-5
TGTGCCAGCAGTTCCCCTCCCTCGTTCAAGGGGACTGAAGCTTTCTTT	CASSSPPSFKGTEAFF	TRBV28	NA	NA	TRBJ1-1
TGTGCCAGCAGCGTAGCGGCAGGGAGCTCCTACAATGAGCAGTTCTTC	CASSVAAGSSYNEQFF	TRBV9	NA	NA	TRBJ2-1
TGTGCCAGCAGTGTTAGACGAGATAAACAGTACTTC	CASSVRRDKQYF	TRBV6-1	NA	NA	TRBJ2-7
TGTGCCAGCAGTTCAGGTAGGGCAGATACGCAGTATTTT	CASSSGRADTQYF	TRBV6-5	NA	NA	TRBJ2-3
TGTGCCACCAGGGCCCTCACCGGGGAGCTGTTTTTT	CATRALTGELFF	TRBV28	NA	NA	TRBJ2-2
TGTGCCAGCAACCTCTTGGGGGGTCGAGAGCAGTTCTTC	CASNLLGGREQFF	TRBV2	NA	NA	TRBJ2-1
TGTGCCAGCAGCTTGAGGGACACCGAAGAGACCCAGTACTTC	CASSLRDTEETQYF	TRBV5-4	NA	NA	TRBJ2-5
TGCAGCGTTTTCGACGGAAGCTCCTACAATGAGCAGTTCTTC	CSVFDGSSYNEQFF	TRBV29-1	few	NA	TRBJ2-1
TGTGCCAGCAGCCGGGGAGGAGGGGGCAATCAGCCCCAGCATTTT	CASSRGGGGNQPQHF	TRBV9	NA	NA	TRBJ1-5
TGTGCCAGTAGTACGACCGGACAGGGGTCCGACACCGGGGAGCTGTTTTTT	CASSTTGQGSDTGELFF	TRBV19	NA	TRBD1	TRBJ2-2
TGCAGCGCCTTGATAGGGACAGTGAATCAGCCCCAGCATTTT	CSALIGTVNQPQHF	TRBV29-1	NA	TRBD1	TRBJ1-5
TGTGCCAGCAGCCGCGCGACAGGCGATAATGAAAAACTGTTTTTT	CASSRATGDNEKLFF	TRBV7-2	few	NA	TRBJ1-4
TGCGCCAGCAGCCAAGAAGGCCTCTACGAGCAGTACTTC	CASSQEGLYEQYF	TRBV4-1	few	NA	TRBJ2-7
TGCAGCGTTGAGGGACCCTTCAACACCGGGGAGCTGTTTTTT	CSVEGPFNTGELFF	TRBV29-1	NA	NA	TRBJ2-2
TGTGCCTGGAGTGGGACTAGCGGCGAGCAGTACTTC	CAWSGTSGEQYF	TRBV30	NA	TRBD2	TRBJ2-7
TGTGCCAGCAGCTTGAGCAGATATAGCAATCAGCCCCAGCATTTT	CASSLSRYSNQPQHF	TRBV5-5	NA	NA	TRBJ1-5
TGTGCCAGCAGCTTAGGGGGACAGGGGGCGGGCGAGCAGTACTTC	CASSLGGQGAGEQYF	TRBV7-6	NA	TRBD1	TRBJ2-7
TGTGCCAGCAGTGAAGCTCCGACAGCCACCTATGGCTACACCTTC	CASSEAPTATYGYTF	TRBV2	NA	NA	TRBJ1-2
TGTGCCAGCAGTGGGACTAGCGGGGCTCTGGGTGAGCAGTTCTTC	CASSGTSGALGEQFF	TRBV2	NA	TRBD2	TRBJ2-1
TGTGCCAGCTCTCTAGACTCGTATGGCTACACCTTC	CASSLDSYGYTF	TRBV18	once	NA	TRBJ1-2
TGTGCCAGCAGTCCCACACCGGGGAGCACAGATACGCAGTATTTT	CASSPTPGSTDTQYF	TRBV27	NA	NA	TRBJ2-3
TGTGCCAGCAGCTTAGAAGTATACGAGCAGTACTTC	CASSLEVYEQYF	TRBV7-9	NA	NA	TRBJ2-7